This T cell receptor (beta chain) is drawn from a study of early T cells in non-severe SARS-CoV-2 infection. The CDR3 has 14 residues. V dropped 3 bases and J dropped 4; count of bases not matched to a gene: 3. Germline loops: CDR1 KGHSH, CDR2 LQKENI. Notes on the study in general: The matching step, a VDJdb search, favored anti-spike CD8 responses and missed private and CD4 specificities.

The sample holds many counts of this clonotype. Its target is unknown. Each CDR3 protein gets one entry after TCRdb re-called the 5' RACE reads with MiXCR. Of some 77,000 distinct CDR3 sequences in the sample, more than 10% were seen once. Specimen: whole blood, collected at baseline. The source of this sequence is an adult who was a healthcare worker with PCR-confirmed SARS-CoV-2 infection or an uninfected control (not recorded which). The donor label of this sample is uncertain. This chain connects TRBV18 to TRBJ2-1; 7 nucleotides line up with TRBD1. The chain's CDR3 is CASSPRTGYNEQFF. In DNA form, the CDR3 reads TGTGCCAGCTCACCGCGGACAGGTTACAATGAGCAGTTCTTC. The complete variable domain, with remaining parts taken from reference TRBV18 and TRBJ2-1, reads NAGVMQNPRHLVRRRGQEARLRCSPMKGHSHVYWYRQLPEEGLKFMVYLQKENIIDESGMPKERFSAEFPKEGPSILRIQQVVRGDSAAYFCASSPRTGYNEQFFGPGTRLTVL.